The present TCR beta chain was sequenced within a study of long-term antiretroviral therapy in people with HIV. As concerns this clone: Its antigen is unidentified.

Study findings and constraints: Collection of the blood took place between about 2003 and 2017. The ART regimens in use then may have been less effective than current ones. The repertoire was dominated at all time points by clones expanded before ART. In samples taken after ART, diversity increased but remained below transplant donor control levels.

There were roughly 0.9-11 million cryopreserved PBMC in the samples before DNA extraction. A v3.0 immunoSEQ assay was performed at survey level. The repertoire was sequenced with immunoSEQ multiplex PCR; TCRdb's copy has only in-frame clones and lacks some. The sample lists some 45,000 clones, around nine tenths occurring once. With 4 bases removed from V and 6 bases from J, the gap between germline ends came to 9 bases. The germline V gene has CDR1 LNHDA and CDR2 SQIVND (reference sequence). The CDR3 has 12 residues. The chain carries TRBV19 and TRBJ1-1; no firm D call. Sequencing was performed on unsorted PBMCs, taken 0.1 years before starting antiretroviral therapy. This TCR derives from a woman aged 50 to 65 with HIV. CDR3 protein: CASSKRFPEAFF. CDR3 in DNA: TGTGCCAGTAGTAAAAGGTTCCCTGAAGCTTTCTTT.